One sample yielded the 9 T cell receptor beta chains listed below, sequenced in a study of neurological immune-mediated disorders. One entry per CDR3 protein, called by TCRdb with MiXCR from the 5' RACE reads. Among about 66,000 distinct CDR3 sequences listed, approximately 4.1% were seen once. Sequencing was performed on PBMCs. These receptors were obtained from a man aged 30-40 years with multiple sclerosis.

This clonotype showed up many times. The V gene is TRBV5-1, the J gene TRBJ2-6; 7 bases agree with TRBD1. The V and J ends lost 4 bases and 3 bases, in that order; junction bases with no gene match: 7. The CDR3 sequence is 16 residues long. Germline V lookup: CDR1 SGHRS, CDR2 YFSETQ. Here the CDR3 reads CASSPEGALGANVLTF. CDR3 coding DNA: TGCGCCAGCAGCCCCGAGGGGGCGCTTGGGGCCAACGTCCTGACTTTC.

This clonotype was picked up many times. The chain couples TRBV6-6 to TRBJ2-7; TRBD2 matches 7 bases. V lost 0 bases to trimming and J lost 1 base; unmatched junction nucleotides: 3. The CDR3 extends over 15 amino acids. Germline-derived CDR1 and CDR2 are MNHNY and SVGAGI (reference sequence). CDR3 amino acids: CASSYSGGKSYEQYF. CDR3 DNA sequence: TGTGCCAGCAGTTACTCGGGGGGGAAATCCTACGAGCAGTACTTC.

This clonotype was observed at least ten times. CDR3 protein: CASSPPGLYQETQYF. The CDR3 region has the DNA TGTGCCAGCTCACCCCCCGGGTTGTACCAAGAGACCCAGTACTTC. The chain combines TRBV18 with TRBJ2-5, with D unclear. CDR1 KGHSH and CDR2 LQKENI come from the germline V gene. This CDR3 region has 15 residues. Trimming cost V 3 bases and J 0 bases, with 11 bases left between them.

This clonotype has a handful of counts. This sequence joins TRBV20-1 and TRBJ2-7, with D unresolved. This CDR3 is built from 12 residues. Trimming removed 6 bases from V and 3 bases from J, with 12 bases in between. Germline V lookup: CDR1 DFQATT, CDR2 SNEGSKA (reference sequence). The CDR3: CSAKEKGYEQYF. For the CDR3, the DNA is TGCAGTGCCAAGGAAAAGGGCTACGAGCAGTACTTC.

The V call is TRBV5-1, the J call TRBJ2-7, with D uncertain. This CDR3 region has 14 residues. Germline CDR1 is SGHRS and CDR2 is YFSETQ. The V gene lost 0 bases and the J gene lost 5 bases, with 12 bases spanning the gap. CDR3 DNA sequence: TGCGCCAGCAGCTTGGTAGGCACTCGGAACGAGCAGTACTTC. Amino acid sequence: CASSLVGTRNEQYF.

This clonotype was detected ten times or more. J is TRBJ1-6 and V is TRBV5-1; D might be TRBD1 (6 bases). The CDR3 contains 15 residues. Trimming took 0 bases from V and 9 from J, leaving 13 bases between them. Germline V gives CDR1 SGHRS, CDR2 YFSETQ. The CDR3 nucleotides are TGCGCCAGCAGCTTGGAGGGCAGGGGCTTTTCACCCCTCCACTTT. This translates into CASSLEGRGFSPLHF.

Ten or more counts support this clonotype. The CDR3 loop is CASSFSGTAGNTIYF. The CDR3 region has the DNA TGTGCCAGCAGTTTTTCCGGGACGGCTGGAAACACCATATATTTT. The chain is built from TRBV12-3 or TRBV12-4 and TRBJ1-3; D may be TRBD1 (5 bases). Trimming cost V 3 bases and J 2 bases, with 11 bases left between them. The CDR3 contains 15 residues.

There are many counts of this clonotype. The rearrangement links TRBV5-5 to TRBJ2-5; a weak D match, TRBD2 (6 bases). V lost 1 base to trimming and J lost 5 bases, with 18 bases between them. There are 16 residues in the CDR3. In germline, CDR1 is SGHKS, CDR2 YYEKEE (reference sequence). The CDR3 bases are TGTGCCAGCAGCTTGTATACTGCGGGGATCTTTGAGACCCAGTACTTC. Translation gives CASSLYTAGIFETQYF.

The chain employs TRBV12-3 or TRBV12-4 and TRBJ2-5, with 8 positions matching TRBD1. V lost 6 bases to trimming and J lost 5 bases; unmatched junction nucleotides: 8. This CDR3 contains 14 residues. DNA of the CDR3: TGTGCCAGCAGCCGGACAGGGTTGGTGGAGACCCAGTACTTC. Its protein is CASSRTGLVETQYF.